What follows are 10 T cell receptor beta chains derived from one specimen sequenced in a study of blood T cell repertoires in COVID-19. The method was immunoSEQ multiplex PCR; TCRdb's version includes in-frame clones alone and lacks a portion of them. The data show about 73,000 clones, 75% to 85% seen once. The specimen sequenced was peripheral blood. These TCRs come from a woman aged 60-70 years with acute or convalescent COVID-19.

CDR3 amino acids: CASSPNMGQGTEAFF. The CDR3 region has the DNA TGCGCCAGCAGCCCGAATATGGGGCAGGGCACTGAAGCTTTCTTT. The chain uses TRBV5-1 and TRBJ1-1; D is perhaps TRBD1 (5 bases). V lost 4 bases, J lost 4 bases, and 17 bases lay in between. This CDR3 is 15 amino acids long. The germline CDR1 and CDR2 sequences are SGHRS and YFSETQ.

The rearrangement joins TRBV6-5 to TRBJ1-2, with no clear D. The CDR3 is made up of 12 amino acids. Trimming shortened V by 6 bases and J by 5 bases, and 10 bases separated the two germline ends. Germline lookup yields CDR1 MNHEY and CDR2 SVGAGI. CDR3: CASSSGEYGYTF. In DNA form, the CDR3 reads TGTGCCAGCAGCTCCGGTGAGTATGGCTACACCTTC.

The chain combines TRBV5-6 with TRBJ1-3; D might be TRBD1 (5 bases). Germline CDR1 is SGHDT and CDR2 is YYEEEE. Trimming took off 4 bases at V and 1 base at J, with 12 bases between the two ends. The CDR3 length is 15 residues. As DNA, the CDR3 is TGTGCCAGCAGCGCTCAGGGCACATCTGGAAACACCATATATTTT. Protein: CASSAQGTSGNTIYF.

V usage is TRBV5-1 and J usage is TRBJ1-1, with 8 nucleotides matching TRBD1. The germline V gene has CDR1 SGHRS and CDR2 YFSETQ. The V segment lost 4 bases and the J segment 3 bases; nucleotides outside the gene matches: 5. The CDR3 has 14 residues. CDR3 nucleotides: TGCGCCAGCAGCCCCGGGACAGGCCACACTGAAGCTTTCTTT. The encoded protein is CASSPGTGHTEAFF.

The J gene is TRBJ2-3, the V gene TRBV6-1; D remains ambiguous. In germline, CDR1 is MNHNS, CDR2 SASEGT. CDR3 length: 13 amino acids. V was shortened by 2 bases and J by 12 bases, with 15 bases between the two germline ends. CDR3 nucleotides: TGTGCCAGCAGTGAATATCCCATTAACTTTCAGTATTTT. Residues: CASSEYPINFQYF.

The chain is built from TRBV13 and TRBJ1-1, with D tentatively TRBD1 (5 bases). The CDR3 totals 13 residues. Trimming took off 7 bases at V and 4 bases at J, with 13 bases between the two ends. Looked up from germline, CDR1 is PRHDT and CDR2 is FYEKMQ (reference sequence). The DNA of the CDR3 is TGTGCCAGCAACTTCGGGGGTTTCACTGAAGCTTTCTTT. Translating gives CASNFGGFTEAFF.

The gene calls are TRBV10-3 and TRBJ1-5; 7 bases line up with TRBD1. The CDR3 is made up of 14 amino acids. Trimming at V came to 4 bases and at J to 2 bases, leaving 2 bases not matched to a gene. The germline gives CDR1 ENHRY, CDR2 SYGVKD. The chain's CDR3 is CAISVGQGNQPQHF. The CDR3 bases are TGTGCCATCAGTGTAGGACAGGGCAATCAGCCCCAGCATTTT.

The V gene is TRBV14, the J gene TRBJ1-3, with D perhaps TRBD1 (6 bases). The CDR3 loop spans 15 amino acids. Germline V lookup: CDR1 SGHDN, CDR2 FVKESK. Between the trimmed V and J ends, which lost 0 bases and 4 bases, there was a span of 10 bases. For the CDR3, the DNA is TGTGCCAGCAGCCAAGAAGGGGGTCTCGGAAACACCATATATTTT. It specifies CASSQEGGLGNTIYF.

The chain links TRBV7-5 to TRBJ2-3; the D call in the table, TRBD2, was not verified against the DNA. TRBV7-5 is a pseudogene segment. The CDR3 is 15 amino acids. The CDR3 coding sequence is TGTGCCAGAAGCAAAGAGGAGCACCCCGGAGATACGCAGTATTTT. This translates into CARSKEEHPGDTQYF.

This sequence joins TRBV11-2 and TRBJ2-7, with D possibly being TRBD2 (6 bases). The CDR3 consists of 15 residues. With 5 bases removed from V and 0 bases from J, the gap between germline ends came to 14 bases. Germline CDR1 SGHAT, CDR2 FQNNGV. CDR3 loop: CASSPLARSSYEQYF. The CDR3 DNA sequence: TGTGCCAGCAGCCCCCTAGCGAGGAGCTCCTACGAGCAGTACTTC.